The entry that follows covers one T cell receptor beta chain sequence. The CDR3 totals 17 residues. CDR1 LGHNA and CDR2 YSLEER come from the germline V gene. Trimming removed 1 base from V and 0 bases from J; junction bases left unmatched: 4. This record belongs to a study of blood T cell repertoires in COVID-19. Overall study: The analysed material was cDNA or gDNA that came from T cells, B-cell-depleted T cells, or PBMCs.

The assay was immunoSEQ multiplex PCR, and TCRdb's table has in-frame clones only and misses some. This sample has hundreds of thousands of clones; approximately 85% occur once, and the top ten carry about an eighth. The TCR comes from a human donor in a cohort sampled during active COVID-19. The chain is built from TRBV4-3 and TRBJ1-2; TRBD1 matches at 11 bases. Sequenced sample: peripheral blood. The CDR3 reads CASSQGGQGGANYGYTF. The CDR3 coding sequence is TGCGCCAGCAGCCAAGGGGGACAGGGGGGAGCTAACTATGGCTACACCTTC.